The T cell receptor beta chain under discussion was sequenced for a study of T cells in Graves' hyperthyroidism and ophthalmopathy. Patients counted as stable if ophthalmopathy did not develop within 18 months. Diagnosing involved the use of clinical symptoms, serum thyroxine and TRAb, thyroid ultrasound and orbital computed tomography. The CDR3 spans 17 residues. V lost 0 bases to trimming and J lost 8 bases; unmatched junction nucleotides: 10. The germline gives CDR1 MGHDK, CDR2 SYGVNS. Study results and caveats: The blood repertoire included most of the expanded thyroid clonotypes above 0.001. Classification by a 13 V-J model distinguished ophthalmopathy from stable hyperthyroidism.

This clonotype came up many times. The target antigen is unknown. The investigators amplified TCR beta CDR3 regions from RNA transcripts. RT-PCR in the first round (using the HTBI primer set) targeted the TCR CDR3. MiXCR, applied by TCRdb to the multiplex PCR reads, yields one record per CDR3 protein. The top ten clones hold around 8% of a sample with a few hundred thousand distinct CDR3 sequences, about 43% of them seen once. The sample taken for sequencing was peripheral blood or thyroid tissue (not recorded which). This sequence originates from a woman aged 18-35 years with Graves' hyperthyroidism. V usage is TRBV25-1 and J usage is TRBJ1-6; 7 bases match TRBD1. In nucleotides, the CDR3 is TGTGCCAGCAGTGAATATCCCCTTACAGGGGTTTATTCACCCCTCCACTTT. Translated: CASSEYPLTGVYSPLHF.